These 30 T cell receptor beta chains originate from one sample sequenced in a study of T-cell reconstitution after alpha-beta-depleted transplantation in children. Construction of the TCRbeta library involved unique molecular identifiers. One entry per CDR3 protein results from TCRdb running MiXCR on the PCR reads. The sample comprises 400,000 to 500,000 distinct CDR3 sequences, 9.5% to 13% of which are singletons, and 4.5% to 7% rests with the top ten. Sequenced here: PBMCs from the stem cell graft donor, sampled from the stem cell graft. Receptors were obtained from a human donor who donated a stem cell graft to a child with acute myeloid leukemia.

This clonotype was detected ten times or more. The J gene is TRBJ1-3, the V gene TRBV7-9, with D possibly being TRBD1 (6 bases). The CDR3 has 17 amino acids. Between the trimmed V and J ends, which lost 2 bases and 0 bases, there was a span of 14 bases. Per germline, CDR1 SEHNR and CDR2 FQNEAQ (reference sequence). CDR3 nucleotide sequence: TGTGCCAGCAGCTTACAGGACAGAGTTTTCTCTGGAAACACCATATATTTT. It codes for CASSLQDRVFSGNTIYF.

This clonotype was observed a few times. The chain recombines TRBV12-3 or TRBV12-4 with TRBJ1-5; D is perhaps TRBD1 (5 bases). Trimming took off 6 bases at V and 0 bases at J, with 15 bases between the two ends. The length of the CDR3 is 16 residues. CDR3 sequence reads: CASRKGGEVSNQPQHF. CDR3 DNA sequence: TGTGCCAGCAGGAAGGGAGGGGAGGTTAGCAATCAGCCCCAGCATTTT.

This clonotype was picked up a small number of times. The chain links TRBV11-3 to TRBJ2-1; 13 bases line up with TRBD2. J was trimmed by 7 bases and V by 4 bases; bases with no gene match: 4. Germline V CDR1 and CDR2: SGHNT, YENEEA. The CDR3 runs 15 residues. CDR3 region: CASSWTSGSSNEQFF. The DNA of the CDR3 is TGTGCCAGCAGCTGGACTAGCGGGAGCTCAAATGAGCAGTTCTTC.

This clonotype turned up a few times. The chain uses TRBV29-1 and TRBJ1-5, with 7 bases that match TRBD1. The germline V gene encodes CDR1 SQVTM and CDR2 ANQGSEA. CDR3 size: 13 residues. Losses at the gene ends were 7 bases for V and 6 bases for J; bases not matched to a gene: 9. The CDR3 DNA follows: TGCAGCGCAGGACCAGGGGGAGGTCAGCCCCAGCATTTT. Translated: CSAGPGGGQPQHF. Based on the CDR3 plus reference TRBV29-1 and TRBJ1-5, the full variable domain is SAVISQKPSRDICQRGTSLTIQCQVDSQVTMMFWYRQQPGQSLTLIATANQGSEATYESGFVIDKFPISRPNLTFSTLTVSNMSPEDSSIYLCSAGPGGGQPQHFGDGTRLSIL.

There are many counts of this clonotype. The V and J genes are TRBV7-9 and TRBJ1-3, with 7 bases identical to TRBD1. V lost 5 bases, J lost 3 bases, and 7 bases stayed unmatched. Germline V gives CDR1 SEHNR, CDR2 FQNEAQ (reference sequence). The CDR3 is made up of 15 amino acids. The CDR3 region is CASSPGDRDGNTIYF. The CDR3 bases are TGTGCCAGCAGCCCCGGGGACAGAGATGGAAACACCATATATTTT.

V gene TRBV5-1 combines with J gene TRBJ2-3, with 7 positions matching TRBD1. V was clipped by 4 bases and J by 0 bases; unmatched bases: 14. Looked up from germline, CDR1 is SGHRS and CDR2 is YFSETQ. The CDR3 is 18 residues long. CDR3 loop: CASSVEKSGGWSTDTQYF. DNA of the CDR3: TGCGCCAGCAGCGTTGAAAAATCAGGGGGTTGGAGCACAGATACGCAGTATTTT.

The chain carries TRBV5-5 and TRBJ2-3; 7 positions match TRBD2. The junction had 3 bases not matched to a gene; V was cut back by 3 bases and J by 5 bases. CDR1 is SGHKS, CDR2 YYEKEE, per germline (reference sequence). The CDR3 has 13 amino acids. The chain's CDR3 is CASSYGEGDTQYF. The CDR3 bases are TGTGCCAGCAGCTATGGGGAGGGAGATACGCAGTATTTT.

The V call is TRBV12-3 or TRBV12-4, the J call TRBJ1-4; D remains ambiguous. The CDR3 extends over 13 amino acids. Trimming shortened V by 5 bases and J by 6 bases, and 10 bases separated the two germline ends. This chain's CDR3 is CASSPPLHEKLFF. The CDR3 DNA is TGTGCCAGCAGTCCTCCACTTCATGAAAAACTGTTTTTT.

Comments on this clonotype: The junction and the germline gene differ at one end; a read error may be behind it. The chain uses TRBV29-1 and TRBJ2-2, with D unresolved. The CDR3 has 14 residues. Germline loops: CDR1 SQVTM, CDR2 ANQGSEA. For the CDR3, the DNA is TGCAGCGTTGAAGGCTTCGAGAACCCCGGGGAGCTGTTTTTT. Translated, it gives CSVEGFENPGELFF.

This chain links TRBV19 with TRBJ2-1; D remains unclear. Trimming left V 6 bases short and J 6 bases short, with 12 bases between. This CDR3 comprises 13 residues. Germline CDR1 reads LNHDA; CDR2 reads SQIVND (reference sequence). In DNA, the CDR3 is TGTGCCAGTAGGATGGGAATGGTCAATGAGCAGTTCTTC. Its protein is CASRMGMVNEQFF.

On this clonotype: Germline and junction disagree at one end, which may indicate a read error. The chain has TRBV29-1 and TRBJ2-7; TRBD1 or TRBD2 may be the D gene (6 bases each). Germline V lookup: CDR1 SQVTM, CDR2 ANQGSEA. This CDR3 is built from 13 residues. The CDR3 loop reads CSVEAKGGYEQYF. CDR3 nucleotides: TGCAGCGTCGAAGCTAAAGGGGGGTACGAGCAGTACTTC.

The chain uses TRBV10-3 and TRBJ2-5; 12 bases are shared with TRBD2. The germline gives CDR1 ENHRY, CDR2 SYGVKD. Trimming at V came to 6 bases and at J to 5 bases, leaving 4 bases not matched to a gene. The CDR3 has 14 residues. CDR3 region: CAIRTSGGGETQYF. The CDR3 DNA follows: TGTGCCATCAGGACTAGCGGGGGAGGCGAGACCCAGTACTTC.

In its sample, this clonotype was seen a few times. The CDR3 sequence is CSASFGTDTQYF. The CDR3 DNA is TGCAGTGCTAGTTTCGGGACAGATACGCAGTATTTT. The V and J genes are TRBV20-1 and TRBJ2-3; D unresolved. The germline CDR1 and CDR2 sequences are DFQATT and SNEGSKA (reference sequence). With 3 bases removed from V and 3 bases from J, the gap between germline ends came to 7 bases. CDR3 length: 12 amino acids.

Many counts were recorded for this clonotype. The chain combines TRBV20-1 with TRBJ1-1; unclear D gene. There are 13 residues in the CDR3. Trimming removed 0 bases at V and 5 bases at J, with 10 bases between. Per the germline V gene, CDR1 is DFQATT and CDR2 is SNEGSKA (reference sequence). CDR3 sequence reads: CSAREPLRTEAFF. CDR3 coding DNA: TGCAGTGCTAGAGAGCCCCTTAGGACTGAAGCTTTCTTT.

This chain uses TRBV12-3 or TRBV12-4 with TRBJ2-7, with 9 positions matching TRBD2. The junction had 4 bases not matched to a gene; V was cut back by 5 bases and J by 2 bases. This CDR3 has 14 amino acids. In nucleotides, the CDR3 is TGTGCCAGCAGTCAGCTAGCGGGAACCTACGAGCAGTACTTC. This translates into CASSQLAGTYEQYF.

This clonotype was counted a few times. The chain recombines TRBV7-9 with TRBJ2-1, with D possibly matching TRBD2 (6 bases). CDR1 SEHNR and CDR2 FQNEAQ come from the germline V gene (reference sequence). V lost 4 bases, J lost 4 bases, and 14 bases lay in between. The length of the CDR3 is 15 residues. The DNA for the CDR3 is TGTGCCAGCAGCTCTCCGGGACTGCTTTACAATGAGCAGTTCTTC. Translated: CASSSPGLLYNEQFF.

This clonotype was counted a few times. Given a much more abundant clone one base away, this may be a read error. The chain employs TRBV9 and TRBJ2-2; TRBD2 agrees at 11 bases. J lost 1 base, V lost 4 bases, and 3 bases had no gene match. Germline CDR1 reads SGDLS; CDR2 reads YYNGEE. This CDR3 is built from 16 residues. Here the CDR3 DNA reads TGTGCCAGCAGCCTGGGACTAGCGGAGAACACCGGGGAGCTGTTTTTT. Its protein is CASSLGLAENTGELFF.

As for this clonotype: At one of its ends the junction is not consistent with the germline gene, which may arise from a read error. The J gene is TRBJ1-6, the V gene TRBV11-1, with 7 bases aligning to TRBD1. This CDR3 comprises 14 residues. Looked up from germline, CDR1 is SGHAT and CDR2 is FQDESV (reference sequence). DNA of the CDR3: TGTGCCAGCAGCCGCGACAGGGCAGTTTCACCCCTCCATTTT. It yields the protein CASSRDRAVSPLHF.

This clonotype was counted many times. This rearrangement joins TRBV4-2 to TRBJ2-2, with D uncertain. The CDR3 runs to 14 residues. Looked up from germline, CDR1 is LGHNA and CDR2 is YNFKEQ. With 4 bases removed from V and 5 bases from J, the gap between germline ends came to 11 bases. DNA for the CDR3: TGTGCCAGCAGCCGCGGCAGGCAGACCGGGGAGCTGTTTTTT. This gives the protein CASSRGRQTGELFF.

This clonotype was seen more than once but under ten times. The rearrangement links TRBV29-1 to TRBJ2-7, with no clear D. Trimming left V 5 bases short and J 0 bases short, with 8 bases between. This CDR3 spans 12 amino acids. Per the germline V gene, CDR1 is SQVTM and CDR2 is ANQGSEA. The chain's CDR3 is CSVWASSYEQYF. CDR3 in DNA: TGCAGCGTTTGGGCTAGCTCCTACGAGCAGTACTTC.

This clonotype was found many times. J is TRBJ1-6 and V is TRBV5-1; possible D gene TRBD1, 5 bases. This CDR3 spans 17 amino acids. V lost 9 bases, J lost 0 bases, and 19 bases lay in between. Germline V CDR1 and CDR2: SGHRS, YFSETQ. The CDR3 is CANLTWGSSSYNSPLHF. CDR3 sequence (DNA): TGCGCCAACCTGACCTGGGGCAGCAGCTCCTATAATTCACCCCTCCACTTT.

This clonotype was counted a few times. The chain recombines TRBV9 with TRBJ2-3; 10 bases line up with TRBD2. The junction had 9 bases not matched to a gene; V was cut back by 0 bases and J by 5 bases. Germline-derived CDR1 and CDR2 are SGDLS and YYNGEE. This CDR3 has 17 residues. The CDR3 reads CASSVDTAGGPVDTQYF. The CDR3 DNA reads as TGTGCCAGCAGCGTAGACACAGCGGGGGGGCCAGTAGATACGCAGTATTTT.

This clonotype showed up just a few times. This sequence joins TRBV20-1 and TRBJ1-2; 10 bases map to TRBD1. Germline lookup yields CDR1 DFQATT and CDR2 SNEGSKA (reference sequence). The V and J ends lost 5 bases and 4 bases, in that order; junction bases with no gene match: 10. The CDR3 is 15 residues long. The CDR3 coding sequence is TGCAGTGCTGCGTTGACAGGGGGCCAAGGCTATGGCTACACCTTC. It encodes CSAALTGGQGYGYTF.

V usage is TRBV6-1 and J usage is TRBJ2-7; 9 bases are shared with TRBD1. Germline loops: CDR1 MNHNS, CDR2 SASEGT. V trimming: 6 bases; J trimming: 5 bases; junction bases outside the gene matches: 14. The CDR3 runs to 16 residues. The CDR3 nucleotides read TGTGCCAGCAGACCTACCGGGACAGGGAAGCAGGACGAGCAGTACTTC. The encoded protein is CASRPTGTGKQDEQYF.

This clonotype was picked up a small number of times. CDR3 DNA sequence: TGCAGTGCTCCAGAGGGTGCCGGGGTTTCACCCCTCCACTTT. Protein sequence: CSAPEGAGVSPLHF. The chain couples TRBV20-1 to TRBJ1-6; D gene uncertain. Germline V CDR1 and CDR2: DFQATT, SNEGSKA (reference sequence). The V end was cut by 5 bases, the J end by 9 bases, with 17 bases between. This CDR3 is built from 14 residues.

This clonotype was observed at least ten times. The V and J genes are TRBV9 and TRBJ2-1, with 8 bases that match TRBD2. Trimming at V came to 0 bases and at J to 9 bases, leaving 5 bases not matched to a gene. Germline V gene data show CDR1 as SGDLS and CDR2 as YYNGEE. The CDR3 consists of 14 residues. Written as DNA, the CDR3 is TGTGCCAGCAGCGTAGCTTCGAGCGGGGGTGAGCAGTTCTTC. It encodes CASSVASSGGEQFF.

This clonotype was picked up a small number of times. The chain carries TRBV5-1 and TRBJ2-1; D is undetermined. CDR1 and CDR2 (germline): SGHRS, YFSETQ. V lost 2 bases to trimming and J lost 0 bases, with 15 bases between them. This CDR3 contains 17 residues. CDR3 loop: CASSLDGEGHSYNEQFF. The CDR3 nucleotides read TGCGCCAGCAGCTTAGACGGAGAAGGGCACTCCTACAATGAGCAGTTCTTC.

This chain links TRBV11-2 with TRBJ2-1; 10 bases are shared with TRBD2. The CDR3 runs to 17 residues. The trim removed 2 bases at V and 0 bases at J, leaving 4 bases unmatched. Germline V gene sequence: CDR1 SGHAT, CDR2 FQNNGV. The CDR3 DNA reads TGTGCCAGCAGCTTATTTGCTAGCGGGAGCTCCTACAATGAGCAGTTCTTC. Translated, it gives CASSLFASGSSYNEQFF.

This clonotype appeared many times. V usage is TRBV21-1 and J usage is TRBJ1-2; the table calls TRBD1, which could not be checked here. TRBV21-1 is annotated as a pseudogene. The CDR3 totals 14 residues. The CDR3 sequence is CASSSPTELYGYTF. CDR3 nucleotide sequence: TGTGCCAGCAGCAGCCCGACAGAGCTCTATGGCTACACCTTC.

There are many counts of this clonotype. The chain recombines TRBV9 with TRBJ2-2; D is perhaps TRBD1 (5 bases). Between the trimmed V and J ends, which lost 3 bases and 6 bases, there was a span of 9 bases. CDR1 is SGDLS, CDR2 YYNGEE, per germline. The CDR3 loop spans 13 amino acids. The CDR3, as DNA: TGTGCCAGCAGCGCGGCAGGGTCCGGGGAGCTGTTTTTT. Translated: CASSAAGSGELFF.